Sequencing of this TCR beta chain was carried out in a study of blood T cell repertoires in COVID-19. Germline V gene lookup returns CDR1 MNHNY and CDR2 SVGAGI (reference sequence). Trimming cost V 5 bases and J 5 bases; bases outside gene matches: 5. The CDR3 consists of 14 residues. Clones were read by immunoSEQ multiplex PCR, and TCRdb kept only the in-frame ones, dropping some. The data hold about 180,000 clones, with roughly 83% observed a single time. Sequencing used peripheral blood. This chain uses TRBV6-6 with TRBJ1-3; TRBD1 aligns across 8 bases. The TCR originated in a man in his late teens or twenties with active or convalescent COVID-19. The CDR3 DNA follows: TGTGCCAGCAGTCTACAGGGGGGGAGAAACACCATATATTTT. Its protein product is CASSLQGGRNTIYF.